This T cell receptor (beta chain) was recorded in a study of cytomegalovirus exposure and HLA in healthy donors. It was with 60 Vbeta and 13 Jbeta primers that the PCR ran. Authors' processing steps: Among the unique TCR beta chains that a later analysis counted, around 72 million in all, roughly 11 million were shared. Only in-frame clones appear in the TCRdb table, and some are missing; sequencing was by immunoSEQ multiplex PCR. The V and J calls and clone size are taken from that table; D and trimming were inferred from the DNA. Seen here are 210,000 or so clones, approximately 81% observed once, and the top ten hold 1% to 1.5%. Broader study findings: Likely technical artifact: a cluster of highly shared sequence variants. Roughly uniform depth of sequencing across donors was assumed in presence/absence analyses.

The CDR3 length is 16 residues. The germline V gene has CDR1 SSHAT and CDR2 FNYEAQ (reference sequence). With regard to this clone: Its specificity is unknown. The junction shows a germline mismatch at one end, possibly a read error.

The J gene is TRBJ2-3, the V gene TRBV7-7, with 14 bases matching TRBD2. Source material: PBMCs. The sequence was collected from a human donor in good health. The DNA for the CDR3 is TGTGCTAGCAGCCCCGGGACTAGCGGGAGATTAGATACGCAGTATTTT. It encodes CASSPGTSGRLDTQYF.